The 29 T cell receptor beta chains below were found in one sample sequenced in a study of T cell repertoires in cytomegalovirus infection. Via MiXCR, TCRdb re-called the reads, giving one row per CDR3 protein. Found here are 60,000 to 75,000 distinct CDR3 sequences, just under 4% of them singletons; the top ten hold around a fifth. Sequencing was done on a sample of PBMCs. These receptors originate from a human donor in good health (CMV status not recorded). Some clones in this sample may be carry-over from other donors' samples.

This clonotype occurred many times. This chain connects TRBV28 to TRBJ2-1; D gene unclear. Looked up from germline, CDR1 is MDHEN and CDR2 is SYDVKM. The CDR3 is 12 residues long. V was clipped by 10 bases and J by 0 bases, with 7 bases between them. In DNA, the CDR3 is TGTGCCACTCTCTTCTCCTACAATGAGCAGTTCTTC. Translating gives CATLFSYNEQFF. Looking up the rest from reference TRBV28 and TRBJ2-1 gives the full variable domain: DVKVTQSSRYLVKRTGEKVFLECVQDMDHENMFWYRQDPGLGLRLIYFSYDVKMKEKGDIPEGYSVSREKKERFSLILESASTNQTSMYLCATLFSYNEQFFGPGTRLTVL.

This clonotype was detected ten times or more. The chain combines TRBV12-5 with TRBJ2-1; 11 nucleotides agree with TRBD2. This CDR3 spans 17 amino acids. The germline gives CDR1 LGHNT, CDR2 FRNRAP. Trimming at V came to 6 bases and at J to 4 bases, leaving 11 bases not matched to a gene. CDR3 in DNA: TGTGCTAGTGGAAAACTAGCGGGGGCCACCCTATACAATGAGCAGTTCTTC. Protein: CASGKLAGATLYNEQFF.

This clonotype was detected many times. The rearrangement joins TRBV5-1 to TRBJ2-3; 9 positions agree with TRBD2. This CDR3 contains 15 residues. Per the germline V gene, CDR1 is SGHRS and CDR2 is YFSETQ. V lost 4 bases to trimming and J lost 4 bases; unmatched junction nucleotides: 7. Here the CDR3 reads CASSNSGSGPDTQYF. The CDR3 nucleotides are TGCGCCAGCAGCAATAGCGGGAGCGGCCCAGATACGCAGTATTTT.

This clonotype was detected many times. The rearrangement links TRBV20-1 to TRBJ1-1; D not resolved. V lost 3 bases to trimming and J lost 3 bases, with 5 bases between them. This CDR3 has 11 residues. Germline V gene lookup returns CDR1 DFQATT and CDR2 SNEGSKA (reference sequence). The CDR3, as DNA: TGCAGTGCTAGGGTCGACACTGAAGCTTTCTTT. It encodes CSARVDTEAFF.

As regards this clonotype: A much larger clone lies a single base off, so this may be a read error. The rearrangement uses TRBV6-7 and TRBJ2-1; 8 nucleotides align to TRBD2. TRBV6-7 is an open reading frame whose function is uncertain. The CDR3 loop spans 16 amino acids. The CDR3 protein is CGSSYSVSGVYNEQFF. In DNA form, the CDR3 reads TGTGGCAGCAGTTACTCTGTTAGCGGGGTTTACAATGAGCAGTTCTTC.

The table lists this clonotype with many counts. The V call is TRBV7-2, the J call TRBJ2-2; 7 nucleotides align to TRBD1. V trimming: 5 bases; J trimming: 5 bases; junction bases outside the gene matches: 5. This CDR3 has 14 residues. Germline CDR1 SGHTA, CDR2 FQGNSA. DNA of the CDR3: TGTGCCAGCAGCCGCCAACAGGGGACCGGGGAGCTGTTTTTT. Its translation is CASSRQQGTGELFF.

This clonotype was seen ten or more times. This chain joins TRBV28 and TRBJ2-1; D not resolved. This CDR3 is built from 11 residues. The germline gives CDR1 MDHEN, CDR2 SYDVKM. CDR3 loop: CANGRNNEQFF. The DNA of the CDR3 is TGTGCTAACGGACGGAACAATGAGCAGTTCTTC.

This clonotype was counted ten times or more. V and J are TRBV7-2 and TRBJ2-2; maybe TRBD2 (6 bases). CDR3 length: 14 residues. Between the trimmed V and J ends, which lost 6 bases and 4 bases, there was a span of 12 bases. From germline, CDR1 is SGHTA and CDR2 FQGNSA. The CDR3 loop is CASRPLAATGELFF. The CDR3, as DNA: TGTGCCAGCAGACCCTTAGCGGCCACCGGGGAGCTGTTTTTT.

This clonotype was counted ten times or more. The chain is built from TRBV7-8 and TRBJ2-1, with 7 bases matching TRBD2. In germline, CDR1 is SGHVS, CDR2 FQNEAQ. CDR3 size: 15 residues. The V and J ends lost 2 bases and 2 bases, in that order; junction bases with no gene match: 3. The CDR3, as DNA: TGTGCCAGCAGCTTAAGGGCGGGAGCCTACAATGAGCAGTTCTTC. Translation: CASSLRAGAYNEQFF.

This clonotype was observed at least ten times. The chain couples TRBV6-5 to TRBJ2-6; 9 bases align to TRBD2. Germline CDR1 is MNHEY and CDR2 is SVGAGI. V trimming: 3 bases; J trimming: 9 bases; junction bases outside the gene matches: 3. There are 14 residues in the CDR3. The CDR3 nucleotides are TGTGCCAGCAGTTATCAGCGGGAGGTCAACGTCCTGACTTTC. Translation gives CASSYQREVNVLTF.

The V gene is TRBV7-9, the J gene TRBJ2-5; D uncertain. Germline values: CDR1 SEHNR, CDR2 FQNEAQ (reference sequence). The CDR3 contains 14 residues. Deletions cut 5 bases from V and 2 bases from J, with 12 bases between. The CDR3 here is CASSPLWGQETQYF. The CDR3 DNA follows: TGTGCCAGCAGCCCCCTCTGGGGTCAAGAGACCCAGTACTTC.

This clonotype was observed a handful of times. The CDR3 DNA is TGTGCCACCAGCAGAGATCTGGCGGGATACAATGAGCAGTTCTTC. This codes for CATSRDLAGYNEQFF. The V gene is TRBV15, the J gene TRBJ2-1; perhaps TRBD2 as D (6 bases). This CDR3 has 15 amino acids. Looked up from germline, CDR1 is LNHNV and CDR2 is YYDKDF (reference sequence). V was shortened by 0 bases and J by 4 bases, with 10 bases between the two germline ends. Filled out from reference TRBV15 and TRBJ2-1, the complete variable domain reads DAMVIQNPRYQVTQFGKPVTLSCSQTLNHNVMYWYQQKSSQAPKLLFHYYDKDFNNEADTPDNFQSRRPNTSFCFLDIRSPGLGDTAMYLCATSRDLAGYNEQFFGPGTRLTVL.

This clonotype appeared many times. This chain connects TRBV19 to TRBJ1-1; maybe TRBD1 (5 bases). This CDR3 has 14 residues. Trimming stripped 6 bases from V and 1 base from J, with 12 bases between. The germline CDR1 and CDR2 sequences are LNHDA and SQIVND (reference sequence). CDR3 protein: CASRGEGTNTEAFF. CDR3 DNA: TGTGCCAGTAGGGGGGAGGGAACGAACACTGAAGCTTTCTTT.

Many counts were recorded for this clonotype. This chain connects TRBV7-2 to TRBJ2-5, with TRBD2 as a possible D gene (5 bases). This CDR3 spans 13 amino acids. The V end lost 5 bases, the J end lost 5 bases, and 12 bases lay between the germline ends. Germline V lookup: CDR1 SGHTA, CDR2 FQGNSA. The CDR3 nucleotides read TGTGCCAGCAGCGGAAGTTGGAGGGAGACCCAGTACTTC. Encoded protein: CASSGSWRETQYF.

This clonotype has ten or more counts. The J gene is TRBJ2-1, the V gene TRBV6-2 or TRBV6-3; D not resolved. From germline, CDR1 is MNHEY and CDR2 SVGEGT. Trimming took off 6 bases at V and 8 bases at J, with 11 bases between the two ends. The CDR3 length is 12 residues. The DNA of the CDR3 is TGTGCCAGCAGGACGGACGGACATGAGCAGTTCTTC. This sequence encodes CASRTDGHEQFF.

This clonotype was found many times. The J gene is TRBJ1-1, the V gene TRBV28; D is undetermined. CDR3 length: 13 residues. The germline CDR1 and CDR2 sequences are MDHEN and SYDVKM. Trimming removed 5 bases at V and 1 base at J, with 8 bases between. In nucleotides, the CDR3 is TGTGCCAGCAGTCATCAGAAGAACACTGAAGCTTTCTTT. Protein sequence: CASSHQKNTEAFF.

This clonotype was counted at least ten times. The chain uses TRBV28 and TRBJ2-7, with D possibly TRBD1 on 5 matching bases. V gave up 5 bases and J gave up 2 bases, with 10 bases separating them. The CDR3 loop spans 13 amino acids. The germline gives CDR1 MDHEN, CDR2 SYDVKM. The CDR3 coding sequence is TGTGCCAGCAGTGTAGGGGTCCCCTACGAGCAGTACTTC. It codes for CASSVGVPYEQYF.

In this sample, this clonotype turned up many times. Here the CDR3 DNA reads TGTGCCAGCAGCCTAGGGTGGGGGAAGCAGTATTTT. Translation gives CASSLGWGKQYF. V is TRBV11-1 and J is TRBJ2-3; D is possibly TRBD1 or TRBD2 (5 bases each). This CDR3 comprises 12 residues. Trimming removed 5 bases from V and 11 bases from J, with 14 bases in between. The germline CDR1 and CDR2 sequences are SGHAT and FQDESV (reference sequence).

This clonotype was found many times. This sequence joins TRBV7-3 and TRBJ2-3; 7 nucleotides match TRBD1. The germline gives CDR1 SGHTA, CDR2 FQGTGA. The J segment lost 2 bases and the V segment lost 6 bases, leaving 5 bases of the junction unmatched. CDR3 length: 14 residues. Written as DNA, the CDR3 is TGTGCCAGCAGTTCAGGGGGATCCACAGATACGCAGTATTTT. Amino acids: CASSSGGSTDTQYF.

This clonotype was counted at least ten times. V and J are TRBV29-1 and TRBJ2-5; D gene uncertain. V was shortened by 1 base and J by 4 bases, with 7 bases between the two germline ends. Germline CDR1 is SQVTM and CDR2 is ANQGSEA. This CDR3 region has 12 residues. CDR3 region: CSVEVVGETQYF. The DNA of the CDR3 is TGCAGCGTTGAAGTGGTGGGAGAGACCCAGTACTTC. Together with reference TRBV29-1 and TRBJ2-5, the CDR3 gives the full variable domain: SAVISQKPSRDICQRGTSLTIQCQVDSQVTMMFWYRQQPGQSLTLIATANQGSEATYESGFVIDKFPISRPNLTFSTLTVSNMSPEDSSIYLCSVEVVGETQYFGPGTRLLVL.

Many counts were recorded for this clonotype. Just one base apart from a much larger clone, this may be a read error. The rearrangement links TRBV7-9 to TRBJ2-5; D is unresolved. CDR1 is SEHNR, CDR2 FQNEAQ, per germline (reference sequence). The ends were cut back, 2 bases at V and 4 bases at J, with 2 bases in the middle. The CDR3 covers 11 residues. The CDR3 coding sequence is TGTGCCAGCAGCTTACCAGAGACCCAGTACTTC. It yields the protein CASSLPETQYF.

This clonotype was picked up a small number of times. J is TRBJ2-3 and V is TRBV29-1; D uncertain. The CDR3 sequence is 12 residues long. V was clipped by 0 bases and J by 9 bases, with 10 bases between them. Germline V CDR1 and CDR2: SQVTM, ANQGSEA. CDR3 sequence (DNA): TGCAGCGTTGAAGATCTGATAGCAACGCAGTATTTT. Protein: CSVEDLIATQYF.

There are a few counts of this clonotype. The chain couples TRBV19 to TRBJ2-2; D unresolved. Trimming took off 3 bases at V and 8 bases at J, with 4 bases between the two ends. Per the germline V gene, CDR1 is LNHDA and CDR2 is SQIVND (reference sequence). The CDR3 covers 11 residues. The CDR3: CASSILGELFF. DNA of the CDR3: TGTGCCAGTAGTATTCTTGGGGAGCTGTTTTTT.

This clonotype occurred a few times. V and J are TRBV7-2 and TRBJ2-7, with D maybe TRBD2 (5 bases). V lost 5 bases and J 1 base, leaving 15 bases between the germline ends. Germline CDR1 is SGHTA and CDR2 is FQGNSA. CDR3 size: 15 residues. CDR3 sequence reads: CASSPRTGLSYEQYF. Here the CDR3 DNA reads TGTGCCAGCAGCCCCCGGACTGGCCTTTCCTACGAGCAGTACTTC.

This clonotype came up many times. This chain joins TRBV7-2 and TRBJ2-7; 7 positions match TRBD1. The CDR3 has 15 amino acids. J lost 3 bases, V lost 6 bases, and 11 bases had no gene match. The germline gives CDR1 SGHTA, CDR2 FQGNSA. The DNA of the CDR3 is TGTGCCAGCAGGTCAACCCGGGACAGCATCTACGAGCAGTACTTC. Its protein product is CASRSTRDSIYEQYF.

V gene TRBV6-6 combines with J gene TRBJ1-6, with TRBD1 matching over 10 bases. CDR1 is MNHNY and CDR2 is SVGAGI in the germline V gene (reference sequence). The CDR3 spans 15 residues. V gave up 6 bases and J gave up 10 bases; unmatched junction bases: 9. The CDR3: CASSSSTGGRSPLHF. CDR3 in DNA: TGTGCCAGCAGCTCCTCGACAGGGGGCAGATCACCCCTCCACTTT.

This clonotype came up many times. The chain carries TRBV29-1 and TRBJ2-6, with a weak D call TRBD2 (5 bases). The germline CDR1 and CDR2 sequences are SQVTM and ANQGSEA. V lost 4 bases, J lost 0 bases, and 7 bases lay in between. CDR3 size: 14 residues. For the CDR3, the DNA is TGCAGCGTTGCGGGGAGCTCTGGGGCCAACGTCCTGACTTTC. Protein sequence: CSVAGSSGANVLTF.

This clonotype was seen ten or more times. This chain links TRBV6-1 with TRBJ1-2; 9 bases agree with TRBD1. CDR3 length: 15 amino acids. CDR1 is MNHNS and CDR2 is SASEGT in the germline V gene. The trim removed 5 bases at V and 8 bases at J, leaving 12 bases unmatched. Here the CDR3 DNA reads TGTGCCAGCAGTTACCTTCGAGCAGGACAGGGGGGCTACACCTTC. The encoded protein is CASSYLRAGQGGYTF.

With regard to this clonotype: Since a much larger clone is just one base distant, this may be a read error. The CDR3 ends on some other residue instead of the conserved phenylalanine or tryptophan, so this is likely a read error. The V gene is TRBV4-1, the J gene TRBJ1-5; the D gene is possibly TRBD1 (6 bases). Germline values: CDR1 MGHRA, CDR2 YSYEKL. This CDR3 is built from 15 residues. Trimming left V 0 bases short and J 5 bases short, with 11 bases between. As DNA, the CDR3 is TGCGCCAGCAGCCAAGAGGTGACAGGAGATCAGCCCCAGCATCTT. Translation: CASSQEVTGDQPQHL.